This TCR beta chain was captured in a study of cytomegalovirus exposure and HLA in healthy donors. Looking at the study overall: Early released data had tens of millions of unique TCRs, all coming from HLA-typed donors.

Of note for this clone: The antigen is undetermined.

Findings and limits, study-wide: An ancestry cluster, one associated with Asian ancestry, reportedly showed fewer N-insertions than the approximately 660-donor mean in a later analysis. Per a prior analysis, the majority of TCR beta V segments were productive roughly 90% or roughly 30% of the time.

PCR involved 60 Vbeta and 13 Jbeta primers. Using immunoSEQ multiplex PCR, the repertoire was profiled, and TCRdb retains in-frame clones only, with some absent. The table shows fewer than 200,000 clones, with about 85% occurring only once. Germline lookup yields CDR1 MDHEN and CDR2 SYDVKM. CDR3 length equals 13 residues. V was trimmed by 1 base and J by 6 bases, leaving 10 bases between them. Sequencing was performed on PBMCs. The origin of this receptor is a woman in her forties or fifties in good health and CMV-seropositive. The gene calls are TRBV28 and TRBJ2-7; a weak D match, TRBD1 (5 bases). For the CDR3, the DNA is TGTGCCAGCAGTTTATCAGGGTCGCGCGAGCAGTACTTC. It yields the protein CASSLSGSREQYF.